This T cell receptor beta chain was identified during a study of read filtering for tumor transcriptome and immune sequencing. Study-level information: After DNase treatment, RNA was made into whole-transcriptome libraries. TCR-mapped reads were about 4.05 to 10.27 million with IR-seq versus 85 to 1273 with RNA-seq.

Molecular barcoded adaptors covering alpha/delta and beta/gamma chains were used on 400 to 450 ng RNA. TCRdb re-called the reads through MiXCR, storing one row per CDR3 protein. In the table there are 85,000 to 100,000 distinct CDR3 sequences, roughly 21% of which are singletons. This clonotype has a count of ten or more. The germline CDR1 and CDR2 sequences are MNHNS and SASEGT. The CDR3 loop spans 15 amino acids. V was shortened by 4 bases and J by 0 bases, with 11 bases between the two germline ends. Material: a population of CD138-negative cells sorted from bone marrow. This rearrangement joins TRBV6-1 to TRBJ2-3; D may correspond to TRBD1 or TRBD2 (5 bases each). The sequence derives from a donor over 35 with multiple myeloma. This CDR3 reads CASSVGTTSTDTQYF. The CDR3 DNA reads TGTGCCAGCAGTGTCGGGACGACAAGCACAGATACGCAGTATTTT.